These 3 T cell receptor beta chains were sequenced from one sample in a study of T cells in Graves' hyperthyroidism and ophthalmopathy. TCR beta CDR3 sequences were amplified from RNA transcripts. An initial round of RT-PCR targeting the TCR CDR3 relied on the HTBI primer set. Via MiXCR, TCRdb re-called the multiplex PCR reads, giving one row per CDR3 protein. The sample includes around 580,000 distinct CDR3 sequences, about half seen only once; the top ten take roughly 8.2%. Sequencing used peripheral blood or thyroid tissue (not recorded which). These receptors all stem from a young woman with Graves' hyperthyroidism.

CDR3 DNA: TGTGCCAGCAGTCCGGGACCCCCTTCACCCCTCCACTTT. Translated, it gives CASSPGPPSPLHF. The rearrangement joins TRBV2 to TRBJ1-6, with a weak D call TRBD1 (5 bases). Deletions cut 5 bases from V and 9 bases from J, with 11 bases between. The germline gives CDR1 SNHLY, CDR2 FYNNEI. The CDR3 totals 13 residues. The full variable domain, with the rest looked up from reference TRBV2 and TRBJ1-6, is EPEVTQTPSHQVTQMGQEVILRCVPISNHLYFYWYRQILGQKVEFLVSFYNNEISEKSEIFDDQFSVERPDGSNFTLKIRSTKLEDSAMYFCASSPGPPSPLHFGNGTRLTVT.

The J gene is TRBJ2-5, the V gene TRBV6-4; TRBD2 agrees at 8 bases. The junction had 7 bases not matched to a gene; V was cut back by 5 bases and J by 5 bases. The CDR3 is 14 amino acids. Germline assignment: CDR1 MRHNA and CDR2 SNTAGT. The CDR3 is CASSSGSTGETQYF. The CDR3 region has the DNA TGTGCCAGCAGTAGCGGGAGCACCGGGGAGACCCAGTACTTC.

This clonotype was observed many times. CDR3: CASTWTGGRGYTF. CDR3 coding DNA: TGCGCCAGCACCTGGACAGGGGGCCGTGGCTACACCTTC. The gene calls are TRBV10-2 and TRBJ1-2; 11 bases map to TRBD1. Trimming took 7 bases from V and 7 from J; bases not matched to a gene: 5. Germline CDR1 WSHSY, CDR2 SAAADI. This CDR3 comprises 13 residues.